Sequencing of this T cell receptor (beta chain) was carried out in a study of cytomegalovirus exposure and HLA in healthy donors. PCR employed 60 Vbeta and 13 Jbeta primers. The protocol was immunoSEQ multiplex PCR, while the TCRdb copy is restricted to in-frame clones and leaves out a portion. The sample carries over 150,000 clones, roughly 70% recorded once. Germline V CDR1 and CDR2: MDHEN, SYDVKM. Deletions cut 3 bases from V and 8 bases from J, with 4 bases between. The CDR3 spans 11 residues. The chain is built from TRBV28 and TRBJ2-2; no clear D. This receptor was obtained from a woman aged 30 to 39 in good health and CMV-seronegative. Sequencing was carried out using PBMCs. Here the CDR3 reads CASSFSGELFF. The CDR3 DNA reads as TGTGCCAGCAGTTTTTCGGGGGAGCTGTTTTTT.